These 21 T cell receptor beta chains were all obtained from the same sample, sequenced in a study of tumor-infiltrating lymphocytes in primary liver carcinoma. The tissue used was unsorted bulk material of about 20-33 mg. RNA and DNA were co-extracted from it with the AllPrep DNA/RNA mini kit. TCR beta cDNA was prepared out of roughly 0.45 ug total RNA by means of a constant-region primer. Slightly modified ARM-PCR, run as three nested multiplex PCR rounds, produced the TCR beta libraries. Primers for the first two PCR rounds were TRBV1-TRBV30 forward primers and a C-beta reverse primer (about 9 cycles per round). TCRdb re-derived calls from the multiplex PCR reads in MiXCR, one entry per CDR3 protein. The sample carries about 190,000 distinct CDR3 sequences, roughly 80% recorded once. Sequences were obtained from tumor tissue from primary liver carcinoma. These receptors originate from a middle-aged man with primary liver carcinoma and hepatitis B virus infection.

This clonotype appeared a single time. This likely comes from a read error, as the CDR3 has no conserved phenylalanine or tryptophan at its end. J is TRBJ1-1 and V is TRBV5-6, with TRBD1 matching over 8 bases. Per the germline V gene, CDR1 is SGHDT and CDR2 is YYEEEE. This CDR3 contains 13 residues. V lost 5 bases, J lost 11 bases, and 11 bases stayed unmatched. The CDR3 protein is CASSRDRGMGAFV. As DNA, the CDR3 is TGTGCCAGCAGTCGAGACAGGGGAATGGGGGCTTTCGTT.

On this clonotype: The CDR3 does not close with the conserved phenylalanine or tryptophan, likely indicating a read error. No DNA is shown, since the ends of the CDR3 on it are uncertain; the CDR3 is the one TCRdb lists. This chain joins TRBV5-1 and TRBJ2-4; the D segment call TRBD1 is taken from the table without a DNA check. With termini counted, the CDR3 has 14 amino acids. Germline CDR1 reads SGHRS; CDR2 reads YFSETQ. The CDR3 is CTSSLGDRGNSEYI.

To note about this clonotype: The junction differs from germline at one of its ends, possibly a read error. This rearrangement joins TRBV29-1 to TRBJ1-6; TRBD1 matches at 8 bases. CDR3 size: 15 residues. In germline, CDR1 is SQVTM, CDR2 ANQGSEA. This chain's CDR3 is CSVSTWTGPSSHLHF. Here the CDR3 DNA reads TGCAGCGTTTCGACCTGGACAGGGCCAAGTTCACACCTCCACTTT.

On this clonotype: The junction departs from germline at one end; a sequencing error may be responsible. The chain employs TRBV29-1 and TRBJ1-1; the D gene is possibly TRBD1 (5 bases). This CDR3 region has 12 residues. Per germline, CDR1 SQVTM and CDR2 ANQGSEA. DNA of the CDR3: TGCAGCGTCTCTCAGGGTAGGGCTAAAGCTTTCTTC. It specifies CSVSQGRAKAFF.

Worth noting for this clonotype: The germline gene is not matched at one end of the junction; a read error may be the cause. The chain joins TRBV11-3 to TRBJ2-3; D unclear. Germline V gives CDR1 SGHNT, CDR2 YENEEA. The CDR3 consists of 12 residues. CDR3 residues: CASSFNKDTQNF. As DNA, the CDR3 is TGTGCTAGCAGCTTCAATAAAGATACGCAAAATTTT. The full variable domain, with the rest looked up from reference TRBV11-3 and TRBJ2-3, is EAGVVQSPRYKIIEKKQPVAFWCNPISGHNTLYWYLQNLGQGPELLIRYENEEAVDDSQLPKDRFSAERLKGVDSTLKIQPAELGDSAVYLCASSFNKDTQNFGPGTRLTVL.

For this clonotype: This may come from a read error, since a much larger clone is one base off. The CDR3 carries no conserved terminal phenylalanine or tryptophan, so it likely arises from a read error. The CDR3 loop reads CAWRPSATYEQYY. The CDR3 bases are TGTGCCTGGAGGCCCTCCGCGACCTACGAGCAGTACTAC. The chain combines TRBV30 with TRBJ2-7; D is unresolved. The CDR3 contains 13 residues. Looked up from germline, CDR1 is GTSNPN and CDR2 is SVGIG (reference sequence). Trimming cost V 3 bases and J 2 bases, with 11 bases left between them.

By share, this clonotype ranks as medium-sized. The chain couples TRBV6-2 or TRBV6-3 to TRBJ2-1, with a tentative D call TRBD2 (7 bases). The CDR3 is made up of 16 amino acids. V lost 7 bases and J 1 base, leaving 17 bases between the germline ends. Per germline, CDR1 MNHEY and CDR2 SVGEGT. CDR3 protein: CASIHGGGGSYNEQFF. CDR3 bases: TGTGCCAGCATCCACGGAGGGGGGGGGTCCTACAATGAGCAGTTCTTC.

Of note for this clonotype: The junction departs from germline at one end; a sequencing error may be responsible. The DNA of the CDR3 is TGTGCCGGCAGTTTCCAGGGACCGCTGGATAATGAGCAGTTCTTC. Translation gives CAGSFQGPLDNEQFF. This chain joins TRBV11-1 and TRBJ2-1, with D perhaps being TRBD1 or TRBD2 (5 bases each). Germline values: CDR1 SGHAT, CDR2 FQDESV (reference sequence). CDR3 size: 15 residues.

The rearrangement joins TRBV4-3 to TRBJ2-2, with 8 positions matching TRBD2. Germline V lookup: CDR1 LGHNA, CDR2 YSLEER. The CDR3 is made up of 18 amino acids. Trimming at V came to 0 bases and at J to 10 bases, leaving 16 bases not matched to a gene. The CDR3 bases are TGCGCCAGCAGCCAAGATAGCCAGGGACTAGTGGGCCTGGCGGAGCTGTTTTTT. Protein: CASSQDSQGLVGLAELFF.

This chain joins TRBV29-1 and TRBJ2-7; a possible D gene is TRBD1 (7 bases). Germline V CDR1 and CDR2: SQVTM, ANQGSEA. The CDR3 runs 11 residues. The CDR3 sequence: CIAGQSYEQYF. The DNA of the CDR3 is TGCATCGCGGGACAGTCCTACGAGCAGTACTTC.

This clonotype was observed once. A read error is likely, as this CDR3 ends without the conserved phenylalanine or tryptophan. The chain has TRBV29-1 and TRBJ2-5; maybe TRBD1 (6 bases). Germline CDR1 and CDR2: SQVTM and ANQGSEA. This CDR3 contains 12 residues. The V end lost 8 bases, the J end lost 7 bases, and 17 bases lay between the germline ends. CDR3 region: CSLPQGWTTQYV. In DNA, the CDR3 is TGCAGCTTGCCACAGGGATGGACGACCCAGTACGTC.

As concerns this clonotype: Germline is not matched at one junction end, which may reflect a read error. DNA of the CDR3: TGTGCCAGTAGGACCCTAAGCGGGAGGGGAACAGAAACGCAGTATTTT. Translated, it gives CASRTLSGRGTETQYF. The chain combines TRBV5-5 with TRBJ2-3, with TRBD2 matching over 10 bases. Germline values: CDR1 SGHKS, CDR2 YYEKEE (reference sequence). This CDR3 has 16 residues.

Points on this clonotype: This CDR3 fails to terminate in the conserved phenylalanine or tryptophan, so it likely reflects a read error. The chain recombines TRBV7-3 with TRBJ2-1; D is perhaps TRBD2 (6 bases). This CDR3 comprises 15 residues. Germline CDR1 and CDR2: SGHTA and FQGTGA. Trimming took 0 bases from V and 4 from J, leaving 10 bases between them. As DNA, the CDR3 is TGTGCCAGCAGCTTAACGGGAGGAATGTACAATGAGCAGTTCCTC. This gives the protein CASSLTGGMYNEQFL.

For this clonotype: One end of the junction fails to match germline, which may point to a read error. This sequence joins TRBV5-1 and TRBJ2-5; D ambiguous. CDR3 size: 12 residues. Germline CDR1 reads SGHRS; CDR2 reads YFSETQ. CDR3 sequence reads: CASSLEKEIQYF. For the CDR3, the DNA is TGCGCCAGCAGCTTAGAGAAAGAGATCCAGTACTTC.

In regard to this clonotype: A junction boundary mismatches the germline segment, possibly from a read error. The V and J genes are TRBV29-1 and TRBJ2-3, with D possibly matching TRBD2 (5 bases). This CDR3 has 12 amino acids. The germline CDR1 and CDR2 sequences are SQVTM and ANQGSEA. The CDR3 region is CSVMLVGDTQYF. The DNA of the CDR3 is TGCAGCGTCATGTTGGTGGGAGATACACAGTATTTT.

With regard to this clonotype: Since the CDR3 does not end with the conserved phenylalanine or tryptophan, this likely comes from a read error. The V call is TRBV11-2, the J call TRBJ2-7; 12 bases are a match to TRBD2. Germline values: CDR1 SGHAT, CDR2 FQNNGV. This CDR3 comprises 16 residues. CDR3 bases: TGTGCCAACAGCTTAGCCCCTAGCGGGGGGGGCTACGAGCAGTACTCC. Its protein is CANSLAPSGGGYEQYS.

The chain has TRBV10-3 and TRBJ2-1; no reliable D call. CDR3 length: 14 residues. Germline V gene data show CDR1 as ENHRY and CDR2 as SYGVKD. Trimming pared 8 bases from V and 3 bases from J, leaving 14 bases between. CDR3 DNA sequence: TGTGCCATCTCCCAAGCCCTTGACTACAATGAGCAGTTCTTC. This sequence encodes CAISQALDYNEQFF.

As for this clonotype: One end of the junction fails to match germline, which may point to a read error. CDR3 protein: CANIYEVPYEHYF. In DNA, the CDR3 is TGTGCCAACATTTACGAGGTACCCTACGAGCATTACTTC. This rearrangement joins TRBV6-2 or TRBV6-3 to TRBJ2-7; D is unresolved. Germline-derived CDR1 and CDR2 are MNHEY and SVGEGT. The CDR3 sequence is 13 residues long.

Of note for this clonotype: A much larger clone differs by one base, so this may be a read error. This chain connects TRBV28 to TRBJ2-7; D remains ambiguous. Gene TRBJ2-1 matches the end of the DNA better, so the J call may be wrong. The CDR3 consists of 12 residues. Germline values: CDR1 MDHEN, CDR2 SYDVKM. The CDR3 region is CASSSNLGEQFF. CDR3 sequence (DNA): TGTGCCAGCAGTTCCAATTTAGGCGAGCAGTTCTTC.

Comment on this clonotype: This could be a read error, since a much larger clone is one nucleotide away. This sequence joins TRBV30 and TRBJ1-2, with TRBD1 as a possible D gene (5 bases). The CDR3 spans 12 residues. Trimming left V 3 bases short and J 3 bases short, with 8 bases between. Germline assignment: CDR1 GTSNPN and CDR2 SVGIG (reference sequence). The DNA of the CDR3 is TGTGCCTGGAGCGACAGTCACTATGGCTACACCTTC. Translated: CAWSDSHYGYTF. The whole variable domain, remainder taken from reference TRBV30 and TRBJ1-2, is SQTIHQWPATLVQPVGSPLSLECTVEGTSNPNLYWYRQAAGRGLQLLFYSVGIGQISSEVPQNLSASRPQDRQFILSSKKLLLSDSGFYLCAWSDSHYGYTFGSGTRLTVV.

With respect to this clonotype: An end of the junction differs from the germline gene, which may be a read error. This rearrangement joins TRBV11-1 to TRBJ1-6; perhaps TRBD1 as D (5 bases). This CDR3 spans 13 amino acids. CDR1 and CDR2 (germline): SGHAT, FQDESV (reference sequence). The CDR3 here is CASSRTLVTPLHF. DNA for the CDR3: TGTGCGAGCAGCCGGACATTGGTTACACCCCTCCACTTT.